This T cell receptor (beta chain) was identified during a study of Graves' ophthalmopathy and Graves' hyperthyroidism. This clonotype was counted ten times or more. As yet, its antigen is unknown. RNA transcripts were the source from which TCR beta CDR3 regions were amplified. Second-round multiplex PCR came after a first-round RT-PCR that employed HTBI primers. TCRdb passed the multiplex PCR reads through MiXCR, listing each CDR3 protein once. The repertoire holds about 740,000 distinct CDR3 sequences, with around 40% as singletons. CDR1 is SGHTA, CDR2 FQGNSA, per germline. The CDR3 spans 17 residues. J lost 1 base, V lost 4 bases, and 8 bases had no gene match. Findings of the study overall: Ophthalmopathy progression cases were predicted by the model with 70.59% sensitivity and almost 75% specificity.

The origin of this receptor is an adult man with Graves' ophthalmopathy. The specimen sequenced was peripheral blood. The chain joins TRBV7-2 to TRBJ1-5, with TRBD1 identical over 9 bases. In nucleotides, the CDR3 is TGTGCCAGCAGCTCCCGGACAGGGGCCCTAAGCAATCAGCCCCAGCATTTT. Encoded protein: CASSSRTGALSNQPQHF.